These T cell receptor beta chains were read from a single sample in a study of cytomegalovirus exposure and HLA in healthy donors. The table came from immunoSEQ multiplex PCR; TCRdb's copy has only in-frame clones and leaves some out. In the table there are tens of thousands of clones, about 93% of which are singletons. Sequences were obtained from PBMCs. The receptor source for this set is a woman under 30 in good health and CMV-seronegative. The CDR3 runs from the conserved cysteine through the conserved F or W.

V gene,J gene,CDR3 protein
TRBV6-1,TRBJ1-2,CASSERPTGNGYGYTF
TRBV15,TRBJ1-1,CATRPTGSTEAFF
TRBV6-6,TRBJ1-2,CASRIQGADYGYTF
TRBV2,TRBJ1-1,CASIEVTNTEAFF
TRBV4-1,TRBJ1-5,CASSQSPQDQPQHF
TRBV23-1,TRBJ1-2,CASSRPAGNYGYTF
TRBV4-2,TRBJ1-6,CASSQASSYNSPLHF
TRBV6-5,TRBJ2-1,CASRTDRGSEQFF
TRBV5-5,TRBJ2-1,CASSTDRELYNEQFF
TRBV30,TRBJ2-7,CACRTGTYEQYF
TRBV7-9,TRBJ2-1,CASSLEGGDPNGEQFF
TRBV28,TRBJ2-1,CASSAPSGGVYNEQFF
TRBV27,TRBJ2-3,CASSLLAGLAGADTQYF
TRBV6-6,TRBJ1-1,CASRNRGLAEAFF
TRBV5-8,TRBJ2-5,CASSLGAGVETQYF
TRBV6-1,TRBJ1-1,CASSESGQGAEAFF
TRBV28,TRBJ2-7,CASSETSGGPGGGEQYF
TRBV4-2,TRBJ1-2,CASTQGTGENYGYTF
TRBV7-9,TRBJ2-3,CASSLGDRGRADTQYF
TRBV12-1,TRBJ2-1,CASQKSSGQRNEQFF
TRBV5-1,TRBJ2-1,CASRPTDSHTYNEQFF
TRBV7-9,TRBJ2-2,CASSSPSGQGSLYTGELFF
TRBV5-1,.,CASSLGTSPYEQYF
TRBV5-6,TRBJ2-7,CASSSVQGPQYF
TRBV7-6,TRBJ2-7,CASSSDSNEQYF
TRBV2,TRBJ1-5,CASSQSGQDNQPQHF
TRBV6-1,TRBJ1-2,CASSDRFDSYGYTF
TRBV11-1,TRBJ2-7,CASSFGEGARSYEQYF
TRBV7-2,TRBJ2-3,CASSLVRDTQYF
TRBV6-4,TRBJ2-1,CASSRERGSYNEQFF
TRBV27,TRBJ2-7,CASSLSRTYEQYF
TRBV5-1,TRBJ1-5,CASSPGVHSNQPQHF
TRBV2,TRBJ2-7,CASQTLAGEVYEQYF
TRBV6-1,TRBJ1-1,CASSPRRSDGAFF
TRBV5-1,TRBJ2-6,CASSPTGTGAGANVLTF
TRBV9,TRBJ1-3,CASSEYRGTGNTIYF
TRBV18,TRBJ1-2,CASSPADSFMGYTF
TRBV7-2,TRBJ1-3,CASSLPLAGNTIYF
TRBV19,TRBJ2-3,CASSIIPGGGVNTQYF
TRBV27,TRBJ1-6,CASSPNRHFTPNSPLHF
TRBV7-3,TRBJ2-1,CASSLMATIHNEQFF
TRBV15,TRBJ2-4,CATTILARPKNIQYF
TRBV11-2,TRBJ2-1,CASSLGGRRTYNEQFF
TRBV19,TRBJ1-1,CASFDRFMNTEAFF
TRBV9,TRBJ2-5,CASSASGTEQETQYF
TRBV5-1,TRBJ2-3,CASSLPGQNTDTQYF
TRBV30,TRBJ1-1,CAWHSGQPWRSNTEAFF
TRBV11-2,TRBJ1-1,CASSLVWRGSTEAFF
TRBV10-2,TRBJ2-1,CASRSGTGGYNEQFF
TRBV7-9,TRBJ1-2,CASSPLFGYGYTF
TRBV7-8,TRBJ2-3,CASSLKWASTDTQYF
TRBV7-8,TRBJ2-3,CASSGGGLAGTDTQYF
TRBV19,TRBJ2-7,CASSTISGGASYEQYF
TRBV30,TRBJ1-3,CAWSATAFSGNTIYF
TRBV27,TRBJ2-1,CASSLGTSEPQTNEQFF
TRBV4-2,TRBJ1-3,CASSQGPGTGTGNTIYF
TRBV15,TRBJ1-1,CATSRLEGNTEAFF
TRBV29-1,TRBJ2-3,CSVITAGLGTDTQYF
TRBV11-3,TRBJ2-1,CASRTRGGFAYNEQFF
TRBV5-8,TRBJ2-7,CASSYVPTGVYEQYF